This T cell receptor beta chain is from a study of cytomegalovirus exposure and HLA in healthy donors. General observations from the study: What was likely a sequencing artifact was a cluster of highly shared sequence variants. In a later analysis, parvovirus B19, influenza, CMV and Epstein-Barr virus appeared linked to several top co-occurrence clusters. HLA restriction was apparent for most CMV-associated TCR beta chains in a later analysis.

60 Vbeta and 13 Jbeta primers were used in PCR. Sequencing was performed with immunoSEQ multiplex PCR; in TCRdb, only in-frame clones are kept and a portion is missing. This sample has 81,000 or so clones, with less than 85% found just once. This CDR3 contains 16 residues. J gave up 4 bases and V 4 bases, and 4 bases lay outside the gene matches. The V gene's germline CDR1 is SGHVS and CDR2 FQNEAQ. Healthy donors of bone marrow made up the group. In this sample, this clone turned up once. Its antigen is not known. Input material: PBMCs. The V gene is TRBV7-8, the J gene TRBJ2-2, with TRBD2 matching over 12 bases. The sequence was collected from a man aged 55-75 years in good health and CMV-seronegative. This CDR3 reads CASSSGLAGITGELFF. The CDR3 DNA reads as TGTGCCAGCAGCTCCGGACTAGCGGGGATCACCGGGGAGCTGTTTTTT.